This T cell receptor (beta chain) was retrieved from a study of T cells in Graves' hyperthyroidism and ophthalmopathy. A lack of ophthalmopathy progression within 18 months defined stable Graves' hyperthyroidism. Trimming shortened V by 1 base and J by 2 bases, and 20 bases separated the two germline ends. This CDR3 contains 17 residues. Germline CDR1 and CDR2: DFQATT and SNEGSKA (reference sequence). This clonotype came up many times. Regions amplified from RNA transcripts were the TCR beta CDR3 regions. Using the HTBI primer set, a first-round RT-PCR was run on the TCR CDR3. TCRdb re-analysed the multiplex PCR reads in MiXCR, keeping a single row per CDR3 protein. The sample consists of about 350,000 distinct CDR3 sequences, 11% to 15% of them appearing once.

Sequenced input: blood. The sequence was collected from a woman under 40 with Graves' hyperthyroidism. The rearrangement joins TRBV20-1 to TRBJ1-2, with D tentatively TRBD1 (5 bases). DNA for the CDR3: TGCAGTGCTAGAGCCATCGGGGGGGGGATGGCCAACTATGGCTACACCTTC. Protein product: CSARAIGGGMANYGYTF.